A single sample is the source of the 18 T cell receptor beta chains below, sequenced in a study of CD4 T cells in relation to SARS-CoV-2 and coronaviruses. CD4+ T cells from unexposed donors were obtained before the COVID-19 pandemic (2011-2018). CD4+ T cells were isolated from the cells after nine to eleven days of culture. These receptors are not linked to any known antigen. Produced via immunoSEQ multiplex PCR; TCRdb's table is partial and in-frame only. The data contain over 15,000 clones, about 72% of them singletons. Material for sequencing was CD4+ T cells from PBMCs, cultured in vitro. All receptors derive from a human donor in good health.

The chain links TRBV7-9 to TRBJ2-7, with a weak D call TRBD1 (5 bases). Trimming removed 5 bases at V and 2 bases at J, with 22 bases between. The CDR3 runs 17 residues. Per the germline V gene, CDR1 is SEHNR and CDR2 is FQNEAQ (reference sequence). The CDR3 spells CASSEHQRTRYTYEQYF. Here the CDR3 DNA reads TGTGCCAGCAGCGAACATCAACGGACACGTTACACCTACGAGCAGTACTTC. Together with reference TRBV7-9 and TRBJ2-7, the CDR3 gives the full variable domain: DTGVSQNPRHKITKRGQNVTFRCDPISEHNRLYWYRQTLGQGPEFLTYFQNEAQLEKSRLLSDRFSAERPKGSFSTLEIQRTEQGDSAMYLCASSEHQRTRYTYEQYFGPGTRLTVT.

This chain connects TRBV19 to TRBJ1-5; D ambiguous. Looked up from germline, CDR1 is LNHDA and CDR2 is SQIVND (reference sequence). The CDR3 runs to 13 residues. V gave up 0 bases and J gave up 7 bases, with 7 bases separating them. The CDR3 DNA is TGTGCCAGTAGTATAGATCAGGAACAGCCCCAGCATTTT. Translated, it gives CASSIDQEQPQHF.

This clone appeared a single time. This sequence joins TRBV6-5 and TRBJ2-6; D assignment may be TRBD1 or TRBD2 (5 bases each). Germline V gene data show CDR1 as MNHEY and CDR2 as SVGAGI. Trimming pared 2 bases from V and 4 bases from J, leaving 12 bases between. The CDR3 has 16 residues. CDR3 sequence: CASSYGWGTGANVLTF. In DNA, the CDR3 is TGTGCCAGCAGTTACGGGTGGGGGACCGGGGCCAACGTCCTGACTTTC.

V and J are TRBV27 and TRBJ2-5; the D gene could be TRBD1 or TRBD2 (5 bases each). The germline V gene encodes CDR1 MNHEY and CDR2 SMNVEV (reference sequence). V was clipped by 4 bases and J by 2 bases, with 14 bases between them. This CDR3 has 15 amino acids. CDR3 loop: CASSSYGASQETQYF. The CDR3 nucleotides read TGTGCCAGCAGTTCCTACGGGGCCTCGCAAGAGACCCAGTACTTC.

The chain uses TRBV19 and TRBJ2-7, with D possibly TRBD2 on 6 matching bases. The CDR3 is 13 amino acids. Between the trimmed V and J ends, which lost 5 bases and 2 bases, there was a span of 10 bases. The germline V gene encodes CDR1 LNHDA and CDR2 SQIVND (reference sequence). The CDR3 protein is CASSPGATYEQYF. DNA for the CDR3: TGTGCCAGTAGTCCGGGAGCGACCTACGAGCAGTACTTC.

This CDR3 is CASSEATLAQGISHSGANVLTF. The CDR3 nucleotides are TGTGCCAGCAGTGAAGCAACCCTCGCGCAGGGGATCAGTCATTCTGGGGCCAACGTCCTGACTTTC. The chain has TRBV6-1 and TRBJ2-6; D is perhaps TRBD1 (6 bases). V was trimmed by 0 bases and J by 1 base, leaving 25 bases between them. CDR3 size: 22 residues. Per the germline V gene, CDR1 is MNHNS and CDR2 is SASEGT.

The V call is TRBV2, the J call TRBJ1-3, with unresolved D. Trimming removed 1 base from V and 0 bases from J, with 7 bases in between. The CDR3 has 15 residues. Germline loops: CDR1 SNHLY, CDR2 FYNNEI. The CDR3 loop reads CASSEDTVSGNTIYF. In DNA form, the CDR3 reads TGTGCCAGCAGTGAAGATACAGTCTCTGGAAACACCATATATTTT. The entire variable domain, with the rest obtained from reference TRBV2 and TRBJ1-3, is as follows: EPEVTQTPSHQVTQMGQEVILRCVPISNHLYFYWYRQILGQKVEFLVSFYNNEISEKSEIFDDQFSVERPDGSNFTLKIRSTKLEDSAMYFCASSEDTVSGNTIYFGEGSWLTVV.

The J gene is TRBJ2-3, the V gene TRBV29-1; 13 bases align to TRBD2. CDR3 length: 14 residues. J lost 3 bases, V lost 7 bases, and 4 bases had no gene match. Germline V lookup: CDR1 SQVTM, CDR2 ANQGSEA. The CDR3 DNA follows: TGCAGCGGTCGACTAGCGGGAGGAACAGATACGCAGTATTTT. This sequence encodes CSGRLAGGTDTQYF.

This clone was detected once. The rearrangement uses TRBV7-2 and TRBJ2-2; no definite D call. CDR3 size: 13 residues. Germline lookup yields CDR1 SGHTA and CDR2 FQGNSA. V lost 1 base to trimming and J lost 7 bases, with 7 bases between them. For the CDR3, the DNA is TGTGCCAGCAGCTTAGAGTTAATCGGGGAGCTGTTTTTT. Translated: CASSLELIGELFF.

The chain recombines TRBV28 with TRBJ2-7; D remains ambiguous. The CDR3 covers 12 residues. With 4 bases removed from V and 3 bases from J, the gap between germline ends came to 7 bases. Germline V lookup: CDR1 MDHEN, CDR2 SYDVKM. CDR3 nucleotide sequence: TGTGCCAGCAGTTCTAGTATCTACGAGCAGTACTTC. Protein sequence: CASSSSIYEQYF.

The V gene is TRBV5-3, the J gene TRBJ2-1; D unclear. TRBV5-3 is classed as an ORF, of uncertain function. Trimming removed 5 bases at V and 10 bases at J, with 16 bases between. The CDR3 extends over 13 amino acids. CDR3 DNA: TGTGCCAGAAGTTTGTCGAAGCTTGGGGAGCAGTTCTTC. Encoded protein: CARSLSKLGEQFF.

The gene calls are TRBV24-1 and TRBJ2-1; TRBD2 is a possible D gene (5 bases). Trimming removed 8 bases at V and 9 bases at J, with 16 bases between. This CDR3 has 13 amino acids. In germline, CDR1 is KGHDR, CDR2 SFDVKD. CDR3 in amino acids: CATKAGSTSEQFF. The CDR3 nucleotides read TGTGCCACCAAGGCGGGTTCCACCAGTGAGCAGTTCTTC.

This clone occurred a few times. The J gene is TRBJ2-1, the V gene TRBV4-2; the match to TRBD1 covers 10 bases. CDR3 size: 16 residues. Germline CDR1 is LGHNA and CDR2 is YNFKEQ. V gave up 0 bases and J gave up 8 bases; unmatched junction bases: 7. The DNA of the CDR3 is TGTGCCAGCAGCCAAGAAACCGGGACAGGGGACGATGAGCAGTTCTTC. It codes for CASSQETGTGDDEQFF.

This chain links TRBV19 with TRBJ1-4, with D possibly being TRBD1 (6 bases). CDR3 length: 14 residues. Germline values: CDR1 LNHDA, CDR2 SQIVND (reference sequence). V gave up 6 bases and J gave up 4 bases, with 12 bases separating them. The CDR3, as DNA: TGTGCCAGTAGCCGGGGGGGCGTTAATGAAAAACTGTTTTTT. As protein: CASSRGGVNEKLFF.

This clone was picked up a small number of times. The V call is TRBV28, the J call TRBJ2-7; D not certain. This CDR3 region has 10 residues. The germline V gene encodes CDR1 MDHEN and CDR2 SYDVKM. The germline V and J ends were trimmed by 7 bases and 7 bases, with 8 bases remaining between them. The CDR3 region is CASTSREQYF. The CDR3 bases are TGTGCCAGCACTTCGCGAGAGCAGTACTTC.

CDR3 bases: TGTGCCAGCAGCCTCTTTGCCGGTACTGAAGCTTTCTTT. Protein sequence: CASSLFAGTEAFF. The chain recombines TRBV12-3 or TRBV12-4 with TRBJ1-1; the D is unclear. The ends were cut back, 6 bases at V and 5 bases at J, with 13 bases in the middle. There are 13 residues in the CDR3.

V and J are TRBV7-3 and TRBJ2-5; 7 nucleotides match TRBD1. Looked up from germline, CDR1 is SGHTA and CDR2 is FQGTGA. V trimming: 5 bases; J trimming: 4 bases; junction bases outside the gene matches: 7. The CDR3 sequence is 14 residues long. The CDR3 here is CASSRGQLGETQYF. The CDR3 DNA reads TGTGCCAGCAGCCGGGGACAGTTGGGAGAGACCCAGTACTTC.

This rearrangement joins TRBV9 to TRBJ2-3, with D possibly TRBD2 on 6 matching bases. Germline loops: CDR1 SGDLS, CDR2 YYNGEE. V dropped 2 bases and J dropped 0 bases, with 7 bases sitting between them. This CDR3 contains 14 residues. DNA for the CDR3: TGTGCCAGCAGCGTCAGCGGGAGCACAGATACGCAGTATTTT. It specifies CASSVSGSTDTQYF.